The 18 T cell receptor beta chains below all came from one sample that was sequenced in a study of blood T cell repertoires in COVID-19. The table came from immunoSEQ multiplex PCR; TCRdb's copy has only in-frame clones and leaves some out. The sample records over 45,000 clones, 80% to 85% being singletons. Sequencing was done on a sample of peripheral blood. These receptors originate from a man in his 70s with acute or convalescent COVID-19.

This chain links TRBV3-1 (or the pseudogene TRBV3-2) with TRBJ2-3, with a tentative D call TRBD2 (6 bases). This CDR3 spans 16 amino acids. Germline V gene sequence: CDR1 LGHDT, CDR2 YNNKEL (reference sequence). The germline V and J ends were trimmed by 0 bases and 3 bases, with 13 bases remaining between them. The CDR3 DNA follows: TGTGCCAGCAGCCAAGACCTAGCGAAAAGGACAGATACGCAGTATTTT. Amino acids: CASSQDLAKRTDTQYF.

This rearrangement joins TRBV9 to TRBJ1-3; no definite D call. There are 16 residues in the CDR3. CDR1 is SGDLS, CDR2 YYNGEE, per germline. Trimming stripped 0 bases from V and 2 bases from J, with 12 bases between. The CDR3 spells CASSVGASTTGNTIYF. The CDR3 nucleotides read TGTGCCAGCAGCGTAGGAGCCAGCACTACTGGAAACACCATATATTTT.

The CDR3 reads CAQSTKGQNYGYTF. CDR3 nucleotides: TGTGCCCAATCGACTAAAGGACAGAACTATGGCTACACCTTC. The chain employs TRBV30 and TRBJ1-2, with D perhaps TRBD1 (6 bases). CDR1 is GTSNPN and CDR2 is SVGIG in the germline V gene (reference sequence). The ends were cut back, 8 bases at V and 2 bases at J, with 18 bases in the middle. This CDR3 is built from 14 residues.

J is TRBJ2-7 and V is TRBV30; D uncertain. Looked up from germline, CDR1 is GTSNPN and CDR2 is SVGIG (reference sequence). The V end lost 3 bases, the J end lost 3 bases, and 6 bases lay between the germline ends. The CDR3 is made up of 11 amino acids. CDR3 sequence (DNA): TGTGCCTGGAGACGGAGCTACGAGCAGTACTTC. Translating gives CAWRRSYEQYF.

This chain joins TRBV28 and TRBJ1-2, with TRBD1 identical over 12 bases. The CDR3 is made up of 15 amino acids. Germline V gene sequence: CDR1 MDHEN, CDR2 SYDVKM. V gave up 2 bases and J gave up 4 bases; unmatched junction bases: 2. CDR3 residues: CASSLGTGGVYGYTF. The DNA for the CDR3 is TGTGCCAGCAGTTTAGGGACAGGGGGCGTCTATGGCTACACCTTC.

The genes are TRBV5-4 and TRBJ2-1; 10 nucleotides align to TRBD2. The CDR3 spans 15 residues. Looked up from germline, CDR1 is SGHNT and CDR2 is YYREEE (reference sequence). V lost 4 bases to trimming and J lost 5 bases; unmatched junction nucleotides: 6. CDR3 bases: TGTGCCAGCAGCGCGAGGACTAGCGGACACAATGAGCAGTTCTTC. Amino acid sequence: CASSARTSGHNEQFF.

The chain combines TRBV5-1 with TRBJ1-6, with a weak D call TRBD1 (6 bases). Between the trimmed V and J ends, which lost 5 bases and 6 bases, there was a span of 12 bases. CDR1 and CDR2 (germline): SGHRS, YFSETQ. The CDR3 is 14 residues long. The DNA for the CDR3 is TGCGCCAGCAGGCCACAGGGCACTAATTCACCCCTCCACTTT. Protein sequence: CASRPQGTNSPLHF.

This clone was seen a handful of times. This rearrangement joins TRBV24-1 to TRBJ2-2; D not resolved. Germline-derived CDR1 and CDR2 are KGHDR and SFDVKD. The CDR3 has 16 amino acids. Trimming stripped 0 bases from V and 1 base from J, with 8 bases between. The CDR3, as DNA: TGTGCCACCAGTGATTTGCTTCCGGGGAACACCGGGGAGCTGTTTTTT. Translated: CATSDLLPGNTGELFF.

The CDR3 nucleotides read TGTGCCAGCAGCCCCGAGGCGTCCGCCACTGAAGCTTTCTTT. This codes for CASSPEASATEAFF. The rearrangement joins TRBV7-9 to TRBJ1-1, with D unclear. This CDR3 contains 14 residues. Germline V lookup: CDR1 SEHNR, CDR2 FQNEAQ (reference sequence). V lost 5 bases, J lost 4 bases, and 14 bases lay in between. The full variable domain, in which reference TRBV7-9 and TRBJ1-1 provide the parts outside the CDR3, is DTGVSQNPRHKITKRGQNVTFRCDPISEHNRLYWYRQTLGQGPEFLTYFQNEAQLEKSRLLSDRFSAERPKGSFSTLEIQRTEQGDSAMYLCASSPEASATEAFFGQGTRLTVV.

V is TRBV7-9 and J is TRBJ2-6; D is perhaps TRBD2 (5 bases). The CDR3 sequence is 18 residues long. Germline CDR1 reads SEHNR; CDR2 reads FQNEAQ (reference sequence). V was clipped by 5 bases and J by 0 bases, with 17 bases between them. The CDR3 spells CASSPARFTSSGANVLTF. The CDR3 bases are TGTGCCAGCAGCCCCGCCAGGTTTACTAGCTCTGGGGCCAACGTCCTGACTTTC.

This clone was seen only a few times. The CDR3: CASSSDRGWQPQHF. Here the CDR3 DNA reads TGTGCCAGCTCGTCGGACAGGGGATGGCAGCCCCAGCATTTT. The chain joins TRBV7-2 to TRBJ1-5; 9 bases agree with TRBD1. Germline trimming cut 8 bases from V and 7 bases from J; bases unmatched to any gene: 9. This CDR3 comprises 14 residues. The germline gives CDR1 SGHTA, CDR2 FQGNSA.

The chain links TRBV6-2 or TRBV6-3 to TRBJ1-1; 7 bases align to TRBD1. V dropped 5 bases and J dropped 5; count of bases not matched to a gene: 5. Germline lookup yields CDR1 MNHEY and CDR2 SVGEGT. The CDR3 has 13 amino acids. The CDR3 reads CASSKLQGTEAFF. The CDR3, as DNA: TGTGCCAGCAGTAAATTACAGGGGACTGAAGCTTTCTTT.

The V call is TRBV6-5, the J call TRBJ1-1, with D possibly TRBD1 on 6 matching bases. The CDR3 consists of 14 residues. Germline CDR1 and CDR2: MNHEY and SVGAGI. V lost 7 bases and J lost 3, with 15 bases in between. The CDR3 here is CASTEGGRDTEAFF. The CDR3 DNA follows: TGTGCCAGCACCGAAGGGGGTAGAGACACTGAAGCTTTCTTT.

The gene calls are TRBV28 and TRBJ2-7; 10 positions agree with TRBD1. CDR1 and CDR2 from the germline V gene are MDHEN and SYDVKM. With V trimmed by 6 bases and J by 4 bases, 9 bases remained unmatched. The CDR3 contains 15 residues. This CDR3 is CASRPHRQGAYEQYF. The CDR3 bases are TGTGCCAGCAGACCTCATAGACAGGGGGCTTACGAGCAGTACTTC. Together with reference TRBV28 and TRBJ2-7, the CDR3 gives the full variable domain: DVKVTQSSRYLVKRTGEKVFLECVQDMDHENMFWYRQDPGLGLRLIYFSYDVKMKEKGDIPEGYSVSREKKERFSLILESASTNQTSMYLCASRPHRQGAYEQYFGPGTRLTVT.

This rearrangement joins TRBV3-1 (or the pseudogene TRBV3-2) to TRBJ2-7; TRBD2 agrees at 7 bases. Looked up from germline, CDR1 is LGHDT and CDR2 is YNNKEL (reference sequence). J gave up 0 bases and V 5 bases, and 10 bases lay outside the gene matches. The CDR3 spans 16 residues. For the CDR3, the DNA is TGTGCCAGCAGCTCACGGACTAGGGCTAGCTCCTACGAGCAGTACTTC. As protein: CASSSRTRASSYEQYF.

This chain links TRBV18 with TRBJ2-2; 12 nucleotides agree with TRBD2. This CDR3 is built from 17 residues. The V gene's germline CDR1 is KGHSH and CDR2 LQKENI. Unmatched junction bases numbered 2, after V lost 3 bases and J lost 0 bases. The DNA of the CDR3 is TGTGCCAGCTCACCTCGGACTAGCGGGGCGAACACCGGGGAGCTGTTTTTT. Translation: CASSPRTSGANTGELFF.

J is TRBJ1-1 and V is TRBV4-1, with no clear D. The germline V gene has CDR1 MGHRA and CDR2 YSYEKL. The CDR3 loop spans 12 amino acids. The V end was cut by 0 bases, the J end by 13 bases, with 12 bases between. The CDR3 DNA reads as TGCGCCAGCAGCCAAGATGAAACTCCCGATTTCTTT. This sequence encodes CASSQDETPDFF.

Only one count was recorded for this clone. The conserved final phenylalanine or tryptophan is absent from the CDR3, which likely points to a read error. The limits of the CDR3 on the DNA are not certain, so only TCRdb's listed CDR3 is given. The chain links TRBV18 to TRBJ1-1; the tabulated D call, TRBD1, remains unverified against the DNA. Germline V gene sequence: CDR1 KGHSH, CDR2 LQKENI. The CDR3 length is 17 residues, termini included. The CDR3 reads CASSPTGGLLSEAFLTG.